This passage covers 27 T cell receptor beta chains from one sample sequenced in a study of blood T cell repertoires in COVID-19. This table comes from immunoSEQ multiplex PCR, and its TCRdb copy is limited to in-frame clones, with some not included. The sample shows about 170,000 clones, 70% to 85% of them seen only once. Sequencing was performed on peripheral blood. These receptor sequences come from a man aged 80 or over with COVID-19, enrolled during active disease.

The CDR3 reads CATSPRLVICYNEQFF. The CDR3 region has the DNA TGTGCCACCAGCCCTAGACTAGTTATATGCTACAATGAGCAGTTCTTC. The chain links TRBV24-1 to TRBJ2-1, with D maybe TRBD2 (6 bases). Deletions cut 7 bases from V and 3 bases from J, with 18 bases between. The CDR3 runs to 16 residues. Germline CDR1 is KGHDR and CDR2 is SFDVKD.

The chain uses TRBV5-4 and TRBJ2-1, with TRBD2 matching over 8 bases. This CDR3 is 15 amino acids long. Trimming took 0 bases from V and 4 from J; bases not matched to a gene: 3. CDR1 SGHNT and CDR2 YYREEE come from the germline V gene (reference sequence). CDR3 amino acids: CASSLDSGVYNEQFF. The CDR3 DNA is TGTGCCAGCAGCTTGGATAGCGGGGTATACAATGAGCAGTTCTTC.

CDR3 loop: CASSLVGQGIDTQYF. The DNA of the CDR3 is TGCGCCAGCAGCTTGGTAGGACAGGGGATAGATACGCAGTATTTT. The genes are TRBV5-1 and TRBJ2-3, with 9 bases aligning to TRBD1. Per the germline V gene, CDR1 is SGHRS and CDR2 is YFSETQ. The CDR3 contains 15 residues. The ends lost 0 bases at V and 5 bases at J; junction bases unmatched: 4.

This chain uses TRBV13 with TRBJ2-1; 10 bases agree with TRBD1. The CDR3 is 20 amino acids. The germline CDR1 and CDR2 sequences are PRHDT and FYEKMQ (reference sequence). With V trimmed by 0 bases and J by 3 bases, 14 bases remained unmatched. Here the CDR3 DNA reads TGTGCCAGCAGCTTAGGCAATGACAGACAGGGGGCCAGCCTCTACAATGAGCAGTTCTTC. Translating gives CASSLGNDRQGASLYNEQFF.

Only a few counts were recorded for this clone. The chain couples TRBV30 to TRBJ2-1; TRBD1 might be the D (6 bases). Per germline, CDR1 GTSNPN and CDR2 SVGIG (reference sequence). Trimming cost V 4 bases and J 4 bases, with 11 bases left between them. The CDR3 is 13 residues long. CDR3 sequence reads: CAWIGDKYNEQFF. The CDR3 coding sequence is TGTGCCTGGATAGGGGACAAGTACAATGAGCAGTTCTTC. Full variable domain (missing parts from reference TRBV30 and TRBJ2-1): SQTIHQWPATLVQPVGSPLSLECTVEGTSNPNLYWYRQAAGRGLQLLFYSVGIGQISSEVPQNLSASRPQDRQFILSSKKLLLSDSGFYLCAWIGDKYNEQFFGPGTRLTVL.

The chain couples TRBV25-1 to TRBJ2-5; the D is unclear. The CDR3 covers 13 residues. Germline V gene lookup returns CDR1 MGHDK and CDR2 SYGVNS. Trimming took off 2 bases at V and 5 bases at J, with 9 bases between the two ends. For the CDR3, the DNA is TGTGCCAGCAGTGAAGTTGGAGAGGAGACCCAGTACTTC. Protein product: CASSEVGEETQYF.

This clone was observed a handful of times. The chain recombines TRBV5-6 with TRBJ1-2; TRBD1 matches at 8 bases. This CDR3 has 14 residues. The V gene end was trimmed by 4 bases and the J gene end by 3 bases; junction bases not matched to a gene: 5. Germline V CDR1 and CDR2: SGHDT, YYEEEE. In DNA form, the CDR3 reads TGTGCCAGCAGCCCCCGACAGGGGCACTATGGCTACACCTTC. Its translation: CASSPRQGHYGYTF.

This clone occurred once. The DNA for the CDR3 is TGTGCCAGCAGCGTAGGCGGGGGGAACTCCTACGAGCAGTACTTC. This codes for CASSVGGGNSYEQYF. The chain recombines TRBV9 with TRBJ2-7; 8 bases fit TRBD2. Trimming at V came to 0 bases and at J to 0 bases, leaving 2 bases not matched to a gene. Germline assignment: CDR1 SGDLS and CDR2 YYNGEE. This CDR3 is 15 amino acids long.

The chain uses TRBV20-1 and TRBJ2-7; D may be TRBD1 (7 bases). V lost 3 bases and J 5 bases, leaving 14 bases between the germline ends. Germline V gene data show CDR1 as DFQATT and CDR2 as SNEGSKA (reference sequence). This CDR3 is built from 13 residues. CDR3 sequence reads: CSASRGQRDEQYF. CDR3 DNA sequence: TGCAGTGCTAGTCGGGGACAGCGGGACGAGCAGTACTTC.

This chain connects TRBV6-5 to TRBJ1-5, with 7 nucleotides matching TRBD1. CDR1 and CDR2 from the germline V gene are MNHEY and SVGAGI. The CDR3 runs 15 residues. The trim removed 5 bases at V and 7 bases at J, leaving 11 bases unmatched. The CDR3 sequence: CASSRDRDRGQPQHF. CDR3 nucleotides: TGTGCCAGCAGTCGTGACAGGGACAGAGGACAGCCCCAGCATTTT.

This sequence joins TRBV5-1 and TRBJ2-3, with 8 bases that match TRBD2. CDR3 length: 14 residues. CDR1 is SGHRS, CDR2 YFSETQ, per germline. V trimming: 7 bases; J trimming: 4 bases; junction bases outside the gene matches: 8. CDR3: CASYRAGEADTQYF. The CDR3 DNA reads TGCGCCAGCTACAGAGCGGGGGAGGCAGATACGCAGTATTTT.

This chain links TRBV28 with TRBJ2-6; 7 bases line up with TRBD1. CDR3 length: 18 amino acids. Germline V gives CDR1 MDHEN, CDR2 SYDVKM. The ends lost 5 bases at V and 0 bases at J; junction bases unmatched: 10. CDR3 nucleotide sequence: TGTGCCAGCAGTCCTCGGGACAGTTTGCGCTCTGGGGCCAACGTCCTGACTTTC. This translates into CASSPRDSLRSGANVLTF.

The chain links TRBV4-3 to TRBJ2-1; 7 bases fit TRBD2. J gave up 5 bases and V 0 bases, and 7 bases lay outside the gene matches. Germline lookup yields CDR1 LGHNA and CDR2 YSLEER. The CDR3 extends over 16 amino acids. Here the CDR3 reads CASSQEAGLPNNEQFF. The CDR3 DNA is TGCGCCAGCAGCCAAGAGGCGGGACTACCTAACAATGAGCAGTTCTTC.

The chain uses TRBV5-1 and TRBJ1-2; D is uncertain. Trimming took 0 bases from V and 8 from J, leaving 17 bases between them. Germline CDR1 is SGHRS and CDR2 is YFSETQ. This CDR3 is 15 amino acids long. CDR3 region: CASSLEAGPFKGYTF. CDR3 DNA sequence: TGCGCCAGCAGCTTGGAGGCAGGTCCCTTCAAGGGCTACACCTTC.

This clone was counted once. The chain couples TRBV7-2 to TRBJ1-5; 9 positions match TRBD1. The germline V gene has CDR1 SGHTA and CDR2 FQGNSA. V was pared by 1 base and J by 6 bases, with 7 bases of the junction left unmatched. This CDR3 is 16 amino acids long. The CDR3 loop is CASSLVGTGSPQPQHF. The CDR3 DNA is TGTGCCAGCAGCTTAGTCGGGACAGGGAGTCCTCAGCCCCAGCATTTT.

CDR3 DNA sequence: TGTGCCAGTAGTCTACAGTCTTCAGGGGGGGATACGCAGTATTTT. It translates to CASSLQSSGGDTQYF. V gene TRBV19 combines with J gene TRBJ2-3; tentative D call: TRBD1 (7 bases). CDR1 LNHDA and CDR2 SQIVND come from the germline V gene (reference sequence). The CDR3 runs 15 residues. With 5 bases removed from V and 6 bases from J, the gap between germline ends came to 18 bases.

This sequence joins TRBV2 and TRBJ2-3, with D possibly matching TRBD2 (6 bases). Germline lookup yields CDR1 SNHLY and CDR2 FYNNEI. The CDR3 sequence is 14 residues long. V gave up 5 bases and J gave up 2 bases, with 11 bases separating them. The CDR3 reads CASSRDWVTDTQYF. CDR3 DNA: TGTGCCAGCAGTCGGGACTGGGTCACAGATACGCAGTATTTT. Looking up the rest from reference TRBV2 and TRBJ2-3 gives the full variable domain: EPEVTQTPSHQVTQMGQEVILRCVPISNHLYFYWYRQILGQKVEFLVSFYNNEISEKSEIFDDQFSVERPDGSNFTLKIRSTKLEDSAMYFCASSRDWVTDTQYFGPGTRLTVL.

The chain links TRBV18 to TRBJ1-1, with D uncertain. The CDR3 is made up of 20 amino acids. Germline CDR1 reads KGHSH; CDR2 reads LQKENI. The V end was cut by 0 bases, the J end by 1 base, with 24 bases between. CDR3 protein: CASSPPYGQATTRGNTEAFF. The CDR3 bases are TGTGCCAGCTCACCACCGTATGGGCAGGCCACTACCCGGGGGAACACTGAAGCTTTCTTT.

Only one count was recorded for this clone. The rearrangement joins TRBV10-3 to TRBJ1-2; 7 bases are shared with TRBD1. V lost 2 bases, J lost 6 bases, and 0 bases stayed unmatched. The CDR3 is 12 residues long. CDR1 is ENHRY and CDR2 is SYGVKD in the germline V gene. This CDR3 is CAISEDRDGYTF. CDR3 bases: TGTGCCATCAGTGAGGACAGGGATGGCTACACCTTC.

The chain recombines TRBV27 with TRBJ1-1, with D possibly TRBD1 on 6 matching bases. The CDR3 has 14 amino acids. Per the germline V gene, CDR1 is MNHEY and CDR2 is SMNVEV (reference sequence). V dropped 4 bases and J dropped 3 bases, with 12 bases sitting between them. CDR3 in amino acids: CASSSSGTHTEAFF. The CDR3 DNA is TGTGCCAGCAGTTCATCAGGGACACACACTGAAGCTTTCTTT.

The gene calls are TRBV19 and TRBJ2-3, with D perhaps matching TRBD1 (6 bases). Trimming pared 3 bases from V and 1 base from J, leaving 8 bases between. Germline CDR1 and CDR2: LNHDA and SQIVND (reference sequence). There are 14 residues in the CDR3. CDR3 in DNA: TGTGCCAGTAGTATGAACAGGGGCACAGATACGCAGTATTTT. The encoded protein is CASSMNRGTDTQYF.

This sequence joins TRBV6-1 and TRBJ1-2, with 10 bases fitting TRBD1. The length of the CDR3 is 16 residues. J was trimmed by 4 bases and V by 4 bases; bases with no gene match: 9. CDR1 is MNHNS, CDR2 SASEGT, per germline. CDR3 nucleotides: TGTGCCAGCAGTGCCGTACGGACAGGGGGTTTCTATGGCTACACCTTC. This gives the protein CASSAVRTGGFYGYTF.

This clone was seen once. The CDR3 DNA sequence: TGTGCCAGCAGCTCAATAGCGGGGTATACAGATACGCAGTATTTT. It specifies CASSSIAGYTDTQYF. This chain links TRBV7-2 with TRBJ2-3, with 8 bases fitting TRBD2. The CDR3 length is 15 residues. The junction had 6 bases not matched to a gene; V was cut back by 4 bases and J by 3 bases. From germline, CDR1 is SGHTA and CDR2 FQGNSA.

The CDR3 is CASSTYHGYTF. In nucleotides, the CDR3 is TGTGCCAGTAGTACCTACCATGGCTACACCTTC. The chain links TRBV19 to TRBJ1-2; D is unresolved. The CDR3 is 11 residues long. In germline, CDR1 is LNHDA, CDR2 SQIVND (reference sequence). The V and J ends lost 4 bases and 6 bases respectively, with 6 bases between them.

The genes are TRBV5-4 and TRBJ2-2; tentative D call: TRBD1 (6 bases). The CDR3 sequence is 16 residues long. Germline CDR1 SGHNT, CDR2 YYREEE (reference sequence). V was cut by 4 bases and J by 1 base, with 14 bases left in between. The CDR3 sequence is CASSPLDSLNTGELFF. As DNA, the CDR3 is TGTGCCAGCAGCCCCTTGGACAGCCTGAACACCGGGGAGCTGTTTTTT.

This clone has just one count. The chain uses TRBV24-1 and TRBJ2-5; 10 bases match TRBD2. Looked up from germline, CDR1 is KGHDR and CDR2 is SFDVKD. With 2 bases clipped from V and 2 bases from J, the junction kept 1 base outside the gene matches. CDR3 length: 15 amino acids. CDR3 in DNA: TGTGCCACCAGTGATTCGGGACTAGCGCAAGAGACCCAGTACTTC. Encoded protein: CATSDSGLAQETQYF.

DNA of the CDR3: TGCGCCAGCAGCTTGACTAGCGGGGGCCGAAGCTCCTACGAGCAGTACTTC. Protein product: CASSLTSGGRSSYEQYF. The chain couples TRBV5-1 to TRBJ2-7, with TRBD2 matching over 11 bases. Germline trimming cut 1 base from V and 0 bases from J; bases unmatched to any gene: 6. The germline V gene has CDR1 SGHRS and CDR2 YFSETQ. The CDR3 is 17 residues long.